Listed here are 10 T cell receptor beta chains from one sample, sequenced in a study of T-cell reconstitution after alpha-beta-depleted transplantation in children. Researchers prepared the TCRbeta library using unique molecular identifiers, the study reports. TCRdb itself ran the PCR reads through MiXCR, one entry per CDR3 protein. The table lists about 500,000 distinct CDR3 sequences, over 9.5% of them singletons. The source material was PBMCs, mostly from graft donor cells, sampled 180 days after TCRalphabeta/CD19-depleted stem cell transplant. Source of these receptors: a female patient under 10 years old who had a stem cell transplant for aplastic anemia, so the T cells may come from the graft donor.

This chain joins TRBV7-9 and TRBJ2-1, with a tentative D call TRBD2 (5 bases). The CDR3 is 14 amino acids. Per germline, CDR1 SEHNR and CDR2 FQNEAQ (reference sequence). V shed 7 bases and J shed 3 bases, with 13 bases lying between them. CDR3 sequence reads: CASKELAGYNEQFF. DNA of the CDR3: TGTGCCAGCAAGGAGCTAGCAGGCTACAATGAGCAGTTCTTC.

V gene TRBV7-2 combines with J gene TRBJ1-1, with D unclear. CDR1 and CDR2 from the germline V gene are SGHTA and FQGNSA. The V gene lost 5 bases and the J gene lost 0 bases, with 10 bases spanning the gap. The CDR3 is made up of 14 amino acids. This chain's CDR3 is CASSGSGMNTEAFF. In DNA, the CDR3 is TGTGCCAGCAGCGGAAGTGGTATGAACACTGAAGCTTTCTTT.

V gene TRBV20-1 combines with J gene TRBJ1-1; D call uncertain. Germline V lookup: CDR1 DFQATT, CDR2 SNEGSKA (reference sequence). V was trimmed by 0 bases and J by 4 bases, leaving 12 bases between them. The CDR3 has 14 amino acids. In DNA form, the CDR3 reads TGCAGTGCTAGAGATAGGGTCTCGGGCACTGAAGCTTTCTTT. This encodes CSARDRVSGTEAFF.

V gene TRBV27 combines with J gene TRBJ2-7, with 8 bases matching TRBD1. V trimming: 3 bases; J trimming: 6 bases; junction bases outside the gene matches: 7. The CDR3 has 14 residues. Germline values: CDR1 MNHEY, CDR2 SMNVEV (reference sequence). The CDR3 loop reads CASSFGAGGLEQYF. DNA for the CDR3: TGTGCCAGCAGTTTCGGTGCAGGGGGCCTCGAGCAGTACTTC.

This clonotype was counted between two and nine times. V gene TRBV2 combines with J gene TRBJ2-4; D might be TRBD2 (5 bases). V was cut by 6 bases and J by 0 bases, with 12 bases left in between. The CDR3 runs 15 residues. CDR1 is SNHLY, CDR2 FYNNEI, per germline. CDR3 in amino acids: CASSTVGVAKNIQYF. CDR3 nucleotide sequence: TGTGCCAGCAGCACCGTCGGGGTAGCCAAAAACATTCAGTACTTC.

This clonotype showed up many times. This chain uses TRBV12-3 or TRBV12-4 with TRBJ1-5; D is uncertain. Between the trimmed V and J ends, which lost 1 base and 2 bases, there was a span of 9 bases. This CDR3 contains 15 residues. The CDR3 reads CASSLDTVGNQPQHF. CDR3 in DNA: TGTGCCAGCAGTTTAGACACCGTGGGCAATCAGCCCCAGCATTTT.

In DNA, the CDR3 is TGTGCCAGCAGTAAAAGGGAGGATACGCAGTATTTT. It encodes CASSKREDTQYF. The V and J genes are TRBV6-1 and TRBJ2-3, with a possible D match to TRBD2 (5 bases). CDR3 length equals 12 residues. Germline CDR1 is MNHNS and CDR2 is SASEGT. With 5 bases removed from V and 6 bases from J, the gap between germline ends came to 9 bases.

This clonotype showed up just a few times. CDR3 nucleotide sequence: TGCAGTGTCCTGCCCGATAGCAATCAGCCCCAGCATTTT. Translated: CSVLPDSNQPQHF. J is TRBJ1-5 and V is TRBV20-1; no clear D. CDR1 DFQATT and CDR2 SNEGSKA come from the germline V gene (reference sequence). With 7 bases removed from V and 0 bases from J, the gap between germline ends came to 10 bases. The length of the CDR3 is 13 residues.

At least ten counts were recorded for this clonotype. The chain employs TRBV12-3 or TRBV12-4 and TRBJ2-3, with D perhaps TRBD1 (5 bases). V was shortened by 2 bases and J by 2 bases, with 14 bases between the two germline ends. The CDR3 loop spans 16 amino acids. CDR3: CASSLMGRGITDTQYF. The CDR3 coding sequence is TGTGCCAGCAGTTTAATGGGGCGAGGTATCACAGATACGCAGTATTTT.

This clonotype occurred many times. V gene TRBV20-1 combines with J gene TRBJ2-5; possible D gene TRBD2, 6 bases. Germline V gene sequence: CDR1 DFQATT, CDR2 SNEGSKA (reference sequence). The CDR3 extends over 11 amino acids. In DNA, the CDR3 is TGCAGCGCCCGTCGGGGGGAGACCCAGTACTTC. As protein: CSARRGETQYF.